This T cell receptor (beta chain) derives from a study of CD8+CD57+ T cells in acquired aplastic anemia. Study context: Yields of DNA that came from sorted CD4+ and CD8+ cells averaged roughly 3.2 ug.

Notes on the study in general: Patients and controls were found to share twenty-nine CD8+ CDR3 sequences.

Germline lookup yields CDR1 SGHTA and CDR2 FQGTGA. CDR3 length: 13 amino acids. On this clonotype: Its antigen is still unknown. The germline gene is not matched at one end of the junction; a read error may be the cause.

Patients chosen for sequencing had shown CD8+CD57+ cell expansion by flow cytometry. Profiling of TCR beta VDJ combinations and CDR3 sequences used genomic DNA as template. TCRdb re-called the reads through MiXCR, storing one row per CDR3 protein. The data hold around 430,000 distinct CDR3 sequences, with approximately 33% observed a single time. The chain is built from TRBV7-3 and TRBJ2-7; possible D gene TRBD1, 5 bases. This clonotype was sampled from a human donor with aplastic anemia. Sequencing was carried out using sorted CD4+, CD8+, or CD8+CD57+ T cells (not recorded which) from PBMCs. The CDR3 is CASSLSGWSEQHF. CDR3 DNA sequence: TGTGCCAGCAGCTTATCAGGGTGGAGCGAGCAGCACTTC.